This TCR beta chain derives from a study of graft-versus-host responses after intestinal transplantation. Study-wide context: Recipients uniformly received anti-thymocyte globulin induction, followed by tacrolimus and steroids for around 3 years. Broader study findings: Allografts of patients with graft-donor T cell macrochimerism showed high graft-versus-host to host-versus-graft clone ratios. Peak GvH clone levels in circulation were associated with early post-transplant HvG declines. Marrow from the recipient contained GvH clones, some of which had appeared first in ileum or blood.

CDR3 size: 16 residues. CDR1 and CDR2 (germline): LGHNA, YNFKEQ. V was shortened by 1 base and J by 1 base, with 11 bases between the two germline ends. Comments on this clone: The target antigen is unknown.

Using immunoSEQ multiplex PCR, the repertoire was profiled, and TCRdb retains in-frame clones only, with some absent. The sample shows tens of thousands of clones, about 90% of them seen only once. The V gene is TRBV4-2, the J gene TRBJ2-1; possible D gene TRBD1, 6 bases. The sequencing used unstimulated CD8+ T cells sorted from spleen or lymph node cells, collected before transplant. The sequence derives from a human donor who was the organ donor for an intestinal transplant. This chain's CDR3 is CASSQVPQGSYNEQFF. CDR3 nucleotides: TGTGCCAGCAGCCAAGTCCCGCAGGGGTCCTACAATGAGCAGTTCTTC.